This T cell receptor (beta chain) is from a study of T cell repertoires in cytomegalovirus infection. Study-wide context: It was the public TCR beta signatures that indicated both CMV infection and matching HLA type. The study, taken as a whole, reports: Cumulative public TCR beta family frequency identified carriers of CMV plus the relevant HLA. The ex vivo response was dominated by HLA-C-restricted CMV-specific TCR beta clonotypes.

On this clonotype: Its antigen is currently unknown.

TCRdb fed the reads into MiXCR, producing one record per CDR3 protein. The data contain approximately 250,000 distinct CDR3 sequences, approximately 10% of them singletons. V was trimmed by 0 bases and J by 6 bases, leaving 18 bases between them. From germline, CDR1 is MNHEY and CDR2 SVGEGT. The CDR3 extends over 17 amino acids. The genes are TRBV6-2 or TRBV6-3 and TRBJ1-5; D gene ambiguous. This TCR derives from a human donor in good health (CMV status not recorded). Some clones in this sample may be carry-over from other donors' samples. The material sequenced was PBMCs. The CDR3 reads CASSYSKGLGWSQPQHF. CDR3 bases: TGTGCCAGCAGTTACTCGAAAGGGCTGGGTTGGAGTCAGCCCCAGCATTTT.